This T cell receptor (beta chain) is from a study of blood T cell repertoires in COVID-19. Trimming removed 3 bases from V and 3 bases from J; junction bases left unmatched: 13. There are 18 residues in the CDR3. Germline V gene lookup returns CDR1 SGHNT and CDR2 YYREEE (reference sequence). How the authors handled the data: Scientists estimated how many nucleated cells there were by amplifying reference gene primers. TCRdb keeps only in-frame clones here, not all; method: immunoSEQ multiplex PCR. That table supplies the V and J calls and clone size; D and trimming were determined from the DNA. The data contain roughly 81,000 clones, 82% of them seen just once; the ten biggest clones take up about 9.4%.

The chain recombines TRBV5-4 with TRBJ1-2, with 11 nucleotides matching TRBD1. The sequenced material came from peripheral blood. The receptor was derived from a man between 60 and 75 years old with acute or convalescent COVID-19. The CDR3 DNA is TGTGCCAGCAGCTGGGGCCCCGGGACAGGGGGGACCTACTATGGCTACACCTTC. This gives the protein CASSWGPGTGGTYYGYTF.